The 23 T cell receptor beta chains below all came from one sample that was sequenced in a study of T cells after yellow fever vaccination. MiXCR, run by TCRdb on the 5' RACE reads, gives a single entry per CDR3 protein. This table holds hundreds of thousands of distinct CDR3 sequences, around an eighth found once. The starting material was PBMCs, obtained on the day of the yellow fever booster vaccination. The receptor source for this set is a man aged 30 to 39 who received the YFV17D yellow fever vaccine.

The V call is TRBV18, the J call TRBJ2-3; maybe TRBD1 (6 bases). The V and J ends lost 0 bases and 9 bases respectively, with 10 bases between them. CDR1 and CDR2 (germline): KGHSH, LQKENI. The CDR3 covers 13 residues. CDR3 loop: CASSPPGARTQYF. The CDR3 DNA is TGTGCCAGCTCACCACCGGGGGCCAGGACGCAGTATTTT.

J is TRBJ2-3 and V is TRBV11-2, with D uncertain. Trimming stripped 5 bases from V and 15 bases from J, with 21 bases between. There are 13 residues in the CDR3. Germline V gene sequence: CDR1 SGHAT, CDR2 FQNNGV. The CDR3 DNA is TGTGCCAGCAGCGCCTCCGACTCGAGGTTGCTTTATTTT. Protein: CASSASDSRLLYF.

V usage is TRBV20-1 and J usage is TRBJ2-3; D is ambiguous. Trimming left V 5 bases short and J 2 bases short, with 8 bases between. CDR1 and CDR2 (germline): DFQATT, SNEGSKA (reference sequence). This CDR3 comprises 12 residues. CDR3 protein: CSAGYSTDTQYF. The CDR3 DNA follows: TGCAGTGCTGGCTACTCCACAGATACGCAGTATTTT.

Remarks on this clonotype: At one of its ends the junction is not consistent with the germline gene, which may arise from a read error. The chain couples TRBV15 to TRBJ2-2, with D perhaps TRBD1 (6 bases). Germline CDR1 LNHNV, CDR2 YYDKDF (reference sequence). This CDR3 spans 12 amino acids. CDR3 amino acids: CATGRGTGELFF. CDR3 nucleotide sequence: TGTGCCACCGGCAGGGGCACCGGGGAGCTGTTTTTT.

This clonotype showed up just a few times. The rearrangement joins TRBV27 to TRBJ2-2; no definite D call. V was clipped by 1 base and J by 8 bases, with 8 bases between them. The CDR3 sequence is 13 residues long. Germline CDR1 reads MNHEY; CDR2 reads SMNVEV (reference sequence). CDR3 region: CASSLYPAGELFF. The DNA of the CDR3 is TGTGCCAGCAGTTTATACCCAGCAGGGGAGCTGTTTTTT.

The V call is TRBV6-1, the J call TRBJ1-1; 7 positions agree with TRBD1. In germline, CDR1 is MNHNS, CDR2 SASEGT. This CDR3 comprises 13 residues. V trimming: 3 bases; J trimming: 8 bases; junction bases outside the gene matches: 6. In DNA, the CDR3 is TGTGCCAGCAGTGAGAGGGGGCAAGGAGAAGCTTTCTTT. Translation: CASSERGQGEAFF.

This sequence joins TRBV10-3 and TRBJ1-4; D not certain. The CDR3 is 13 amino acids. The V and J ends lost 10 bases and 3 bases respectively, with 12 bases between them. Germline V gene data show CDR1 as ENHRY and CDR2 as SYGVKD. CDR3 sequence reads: CATSEGANEKLFF. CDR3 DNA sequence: TGTGCCACCTCTGAGGGAGCTAATGAAAAACTGTTTTTT.

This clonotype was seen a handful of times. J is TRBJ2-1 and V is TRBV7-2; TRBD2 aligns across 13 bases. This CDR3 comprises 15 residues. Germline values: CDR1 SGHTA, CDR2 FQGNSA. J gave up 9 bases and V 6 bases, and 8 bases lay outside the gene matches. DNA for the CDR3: TGTGCCAGCAGGGAACTAGCGGGAGGGTTGTTTGAGCAGTTCTTC. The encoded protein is CASRELAGGLFEQFF. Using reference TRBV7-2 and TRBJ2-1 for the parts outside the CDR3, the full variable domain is GAGVSQSPSNKVTEKGKDVELRCDPISGHTALYWYRQSLGQGLEFLIYFQGNSAPDKSGLPSDRFSAERTGGSVSTLTIQRTQQEDSAVYLCASRELAGGLFEQFFGPGTRLTVL.

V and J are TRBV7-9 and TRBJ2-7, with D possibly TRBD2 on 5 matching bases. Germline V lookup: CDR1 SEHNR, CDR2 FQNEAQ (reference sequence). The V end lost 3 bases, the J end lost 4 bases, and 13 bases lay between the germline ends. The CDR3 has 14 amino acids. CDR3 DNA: TGTGCCAGCAGCTTTAAGGAGGAGGAGTACGAGCAGTACTTC. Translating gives CASSFKEEEYEQYF.

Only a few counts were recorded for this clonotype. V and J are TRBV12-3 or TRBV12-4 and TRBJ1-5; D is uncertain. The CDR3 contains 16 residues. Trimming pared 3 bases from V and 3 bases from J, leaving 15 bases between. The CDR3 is CASSFGVTKYNQPQHF. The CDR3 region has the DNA TGTGCCAGCAGTTTCGGGGTAACAAAATACAATCAGCCCCAGCATTTT.

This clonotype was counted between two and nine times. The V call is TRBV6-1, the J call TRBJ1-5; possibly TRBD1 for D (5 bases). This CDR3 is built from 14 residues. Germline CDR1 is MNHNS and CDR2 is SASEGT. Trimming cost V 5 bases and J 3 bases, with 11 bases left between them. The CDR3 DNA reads TGTGCCAGCAGTATCCGACAGCACAATCAGCCCCAGCATTTT. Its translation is CASSIRQHNQPQHF.

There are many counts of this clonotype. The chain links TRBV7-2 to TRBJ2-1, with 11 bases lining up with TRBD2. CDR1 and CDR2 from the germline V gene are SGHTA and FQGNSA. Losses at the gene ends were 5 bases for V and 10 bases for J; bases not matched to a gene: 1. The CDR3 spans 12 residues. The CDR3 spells CASSPSGREQFF. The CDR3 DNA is TGTGCCAGCAGCCCTAGCGGGAGGGAGCAGTTCTTC.

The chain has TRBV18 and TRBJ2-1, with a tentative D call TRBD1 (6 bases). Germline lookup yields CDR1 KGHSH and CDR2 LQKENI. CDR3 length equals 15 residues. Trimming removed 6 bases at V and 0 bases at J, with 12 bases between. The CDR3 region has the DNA TGTGCCAGCTCCCAAAAGGACAGCTCCTACAATGAGCAGTTCTTC. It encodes CASSQKDSSYNEQFF.

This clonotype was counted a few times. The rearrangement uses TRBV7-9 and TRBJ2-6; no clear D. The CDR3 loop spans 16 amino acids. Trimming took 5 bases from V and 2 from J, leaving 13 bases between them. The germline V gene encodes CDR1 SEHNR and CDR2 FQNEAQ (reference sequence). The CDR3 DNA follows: TGTGCCAGCAGCCGCCCCCCAGGCACTGGGGCCAACGTCCTGACTTTC. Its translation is CASSRPPGTGANVLTF.

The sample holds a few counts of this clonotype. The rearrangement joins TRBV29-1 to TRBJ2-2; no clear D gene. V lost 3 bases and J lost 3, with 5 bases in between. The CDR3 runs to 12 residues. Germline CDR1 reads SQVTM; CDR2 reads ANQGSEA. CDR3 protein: CSVDSYTGELFF. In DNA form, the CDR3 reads TGCAGCGTTGACAGCTACACCGGGGAGCTGTTTTTT.

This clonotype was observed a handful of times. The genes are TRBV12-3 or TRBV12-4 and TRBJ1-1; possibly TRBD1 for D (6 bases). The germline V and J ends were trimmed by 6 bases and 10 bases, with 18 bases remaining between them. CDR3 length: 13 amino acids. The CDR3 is CASSFRGGARAFF. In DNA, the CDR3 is TGTGCCAGCAGCTTCAGAGGGGGTGCGAGAGCTTTCTTT.

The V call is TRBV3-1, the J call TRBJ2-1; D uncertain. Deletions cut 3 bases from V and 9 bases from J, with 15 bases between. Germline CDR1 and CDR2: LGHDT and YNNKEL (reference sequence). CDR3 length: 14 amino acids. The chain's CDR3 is CASSHLGILGEQFF. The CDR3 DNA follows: TGTGCCAGCAGCCACCTGGGGATATTAGGTGAGCAGTTCTTC.

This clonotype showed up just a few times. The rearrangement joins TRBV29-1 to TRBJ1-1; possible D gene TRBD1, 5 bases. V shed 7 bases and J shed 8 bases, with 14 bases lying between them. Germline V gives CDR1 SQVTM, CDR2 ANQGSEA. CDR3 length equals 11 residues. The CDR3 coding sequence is TGCAGCGGGACATCCGGGCCCGAAGCTTTCTTT. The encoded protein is CSGTSGPEAFF.

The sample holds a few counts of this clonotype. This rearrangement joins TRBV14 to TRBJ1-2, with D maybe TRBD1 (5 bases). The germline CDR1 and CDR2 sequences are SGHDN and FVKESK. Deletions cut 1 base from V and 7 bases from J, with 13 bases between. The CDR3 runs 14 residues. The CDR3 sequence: CASSQGWQGLGYTF. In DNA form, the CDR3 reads TGTGCCAGCAGCCAAGGGTGGCAGGGTCTTGGCTACACCTTC. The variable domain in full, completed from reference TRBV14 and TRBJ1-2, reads EAGVTQFPSHSVIEKGQTVTLRCDPISGHDNLYWYRRVMGKEIKFLLHFVKESKQDESGMPNNRFLAERTGGTYSTLKVQPAELEDSGVYFCASSQGWQGLGYTFGSGTRLTVV.

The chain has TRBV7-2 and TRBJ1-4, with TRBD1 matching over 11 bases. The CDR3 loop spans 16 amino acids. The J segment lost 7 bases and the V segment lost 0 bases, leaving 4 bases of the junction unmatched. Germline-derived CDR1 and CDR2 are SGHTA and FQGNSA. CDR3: CASSLATGTGGEKLFF. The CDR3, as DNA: TGTGCCAGCAGCTTAGCCACCGGGACAGGGGGTGAAAAACTGTTTTTT.

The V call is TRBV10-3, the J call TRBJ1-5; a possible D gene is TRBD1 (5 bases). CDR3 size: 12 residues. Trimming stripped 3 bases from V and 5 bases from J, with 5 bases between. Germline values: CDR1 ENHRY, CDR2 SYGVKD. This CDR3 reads CAISEGDQPQHF. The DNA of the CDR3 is TGTGCCATCAGTGAAGGGGATCAGCCCCAGCATTTT.

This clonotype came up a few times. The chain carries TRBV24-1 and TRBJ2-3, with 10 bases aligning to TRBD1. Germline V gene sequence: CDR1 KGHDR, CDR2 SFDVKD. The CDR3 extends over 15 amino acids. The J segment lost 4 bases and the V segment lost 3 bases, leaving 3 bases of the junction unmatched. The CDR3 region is CATSDPGQGADTQYF. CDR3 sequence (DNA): TGTGCCACCAGTGATCCAGGACAGGGGGCAGATACGCAGTATTTT.

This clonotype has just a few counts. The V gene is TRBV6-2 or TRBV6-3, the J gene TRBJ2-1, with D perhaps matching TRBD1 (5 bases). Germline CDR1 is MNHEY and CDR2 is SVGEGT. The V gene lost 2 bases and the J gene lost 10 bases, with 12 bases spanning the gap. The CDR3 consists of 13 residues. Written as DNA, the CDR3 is TGTGCCAGCAGTTACGATTTTGACAGCGAGCAGTTCTTC. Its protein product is CASSYDFDSEQFF.